This TCR beta chain originates from a study of T-cell memory formation after mild COVID-19. The wider study: Clusters were largely donor specific.

This clonotype was seen at least ten times. What it binds is not known. TCRdb analysed the 5' RACE reads with MiXCR anew, one entry per CDR3 protein. Here the sample spans some 290,000 distinct CDR3 sequences, roughly 17% being singletons. Study observations and caveats: Researchers report contracting CD4+ clones mostly in CM and EM, with CD8+ clones in EMRA. Clones that contracted from day 15 to 85 had balanced CD4/CD8; later expanders were CD4+ biased. Pre-infection memory showed some responding clones, and this suggested that cross-reactive memory joined.

The germline gives CDR1 SGHRS, CDR2 YFSETQ. The length of the CDR3 is 14 residues. V lost 0 bases and J lost 3, with 10 bases in between. The chain employs TRBV5-1 and TRBJ2-7; perhaps TRBD1 as D (6 bases). The source of this sequence is a young man who had mild COVID-19 (a few samples of this study predate the infection). Cell type and time point are not known. Sequenced material: PBMCs or a T cell subset sorted from them (not recorded which). The chain's CDR3 is CASSLEAGVYEQYF. CDR3 bases: TGCGCCAGCAGCTTGGAGGCAGGGGTCTACGAGCAGTACTTC.